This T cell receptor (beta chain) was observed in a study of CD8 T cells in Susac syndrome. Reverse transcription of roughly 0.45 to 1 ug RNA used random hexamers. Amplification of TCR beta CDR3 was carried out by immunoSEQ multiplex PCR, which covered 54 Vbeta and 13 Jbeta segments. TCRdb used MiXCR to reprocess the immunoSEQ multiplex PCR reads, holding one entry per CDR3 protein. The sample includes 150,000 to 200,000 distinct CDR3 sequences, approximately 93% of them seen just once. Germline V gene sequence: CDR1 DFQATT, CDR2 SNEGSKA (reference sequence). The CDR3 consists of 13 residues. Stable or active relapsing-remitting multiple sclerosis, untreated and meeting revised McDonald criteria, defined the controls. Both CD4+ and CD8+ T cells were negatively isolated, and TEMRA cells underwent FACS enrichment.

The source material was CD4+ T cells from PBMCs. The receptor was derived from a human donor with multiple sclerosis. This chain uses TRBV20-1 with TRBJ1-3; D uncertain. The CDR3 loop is CAVKDSAGNTIYF. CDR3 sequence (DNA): TGCGCGGTAAAAGATAGCGCAGGAAACACCATATATTTT.